Following are 15 T cell receptor beta chains from one sample sequenced in a study of cytomegalovirus exposure and HLA in healthy donors. Primers included in the PCR were 60 Vbeta and 13 Jbeta primers. The table came from immunoSEQ multiplex PCR; TCRdb's copy has only in-frame clones and leaves some out. The sample lists around 190,000 clones, roughly 74% occurring once. Sequenced sample: PBMCs. These TCRs come from a young woman in good health and CMV-seropositive.

By share of the sample, this clone is large. The V call is TRBV2, the J call TRBJ2-7; maybe TRBD1 (5 bases). The CDR3 is made up of 14 amino acids. V gave up 5 bases and J gave up 0 bases, with 11 bases separating them. Germline CDR1 reads SNHLY; CDR2 reads FYNNEI. The CDR3 reads CASSWYTGSYEQYF. The CDR3 DNA reads as TGTGCCAGCAGTTGGTATACAGGCTCCTACGAGCAGTACTTC.

The V and J genes are TRBV4-3 and TRBJ2-7, with 9 nucleotides matching TRBD1. V lost 1 base and J lost 6; bases outside the gene matches: 7. The CDR3 totals 15 residues. The germline gives CDR1 LGHNA, CDR2 YSLEER. CDR3 sequence: CASSQVGDRASEQYF. The DNA of the CDR3 is TGCGCCAGCAGCCAAGTAGGGGACAGGGCGAGCGAGCAGTACTTC.

The chain links TRBV4-1 to TRBJ2-1; 10 nucleotides agree with TRBD2. V lost 6 bases, J lost 7 bases, and 9 bases stayed unmatched. The V gene's germline CDR1 is MGHRA and CDR2 YSYEKL. This CDR3 contains 15 residues. The CDR3 reads CASSVAPGLANEQFF. In DNA form, the CDR3 reads TGCGCCAGCAGTGTGGCTCCGGGACTAGCGAATGAGCAGTTCTTC.

This chain joins TRBV30 and TRBJ2-1; no clear D. V lost 5 bases and J lost 4, with 6 bases in between. This CDR3 comprises 11 residues. CDR1 and CDR2 (germline): GTSNPN, SVGIG (reference sequence). This chain's CDR3 is CAWCPYNEQFF. The CDR3 region has the DNA TGTGCCTGGTGTCCTTACAATGAGCAGTTCTTC.

The chain has TRBV19 and TRBJ2-3; 10 nucleotides align to TRBD2. V lost 6 bases, J lost 2 bases, and 11 bases stayed unmatched. The CDR3 is 17 amino acids. Looked up from germline, CDR1 is LNHDA and CDR2 is SQIVND (reference sequence). Here the CDR3 reads CASRSGRAPRNTDTQYF. CDR3 sequence (DNA): TGTGCCAGTAGGAGCGGGAGGGCCCCCCGGAACACAGATACGCAGTATTTT.

The genes are TRBV19 and TRBJ2-1; D is perhaps TRBD1 (6 bases). The CDR3 has 15 residues. From germline, CDR1 is LNHDA and CDR2 SQIVND (reference sequence). V lost 9 bases to trimming and J lost 5 bases, with 20 bases between them. The CDR3, as DNA: TGTGCCAGCACTGAGCAGACAGGTGGGGACAATGAGCAGTTCTTC. Translating it yields CASTEQTGGDNEQFF.

The chain joins TRBV12-5 to TRBJ2-1, with TRBD1 matching over 7 bases. The V segment lost 6 bases and the J segment 9 bases; nucleotides outside the gene matches: 14. Germline V gene lookup returns CDR1 LGHNT and CDR2 FRNRAP. The CDR3 runs to 15 residues. The CDR3 nucleotides are TGTGCTAGTGGCTTCGGATGGGCGACAGGGACTGAGCAGTTCTTC. It is translated as CASGFGWATGTEQFF.

The gene calls are TRBV27 and TRBJ2-1, with D maybe TRBD2 (7 bases). Germline V gene lookup returns CDR1 MNHEY and CDR2 SMNVEV (reference sequence). V was cut by 6 bases and J by 5 bases, with 17 bases left in between. CDR3 length: 15 residues. In nucleotides, the CDR3 is TGTGCCAGCAGCCCTTGGCGGGGGCTGAACAATGAGCAGTTCTTC. Protein sequence: CASSPWRGLNNEQFF.

V is TRBV5-1 and J is TRBJ2-2; TRBD1 matches 11 bases. J gave up 3 bases and V 4 bases, and 8 bases lay outside the gene matches. Germline V gene lookup returns CDR1 SGHRS and CDR2 YFSETQ. The CDR3 has 17 residues. DNA for the CDR3: TGCGCCAGCAGCGGCTCCCGGGACAGGGGGGACACCGGGGAGCTGTTTTTT. Protein sequence: CASSGSRDRGDTGELFF.

This clone turned up a few times. The chain is built from TRBV11-2 and TRBJ1-1, with 8 bases that match TRBD1. CDR3 length equals 13 residues. After removal of 6 bases from V and 1 base from J, the junction contained 1 base not matched to a gene. Germline CDR1 is SGHAT and CDR2 is FQNNGV. DNA for the CDR3: TGTGCCAGCAGAGGGACAGGGAACACTGAAGCTTTCTTT. Encoded protein: CASRGTGNTEAFF.

The V gene is TRBV5-6, the J gene TRBJ2-1; no firm D call. The V gene lost 4 bases and the J gene lost 0 bases, with 11 bases spanning the gap. From germline, CDR1 is SGHDT and CDR2 YYEEEE. This CDR3 has 15 amino acids. CDR3 in DNA: TGTGCCAGCAGCGACACCGCGAGCTCCTACAATGAGCAGTTCTTC. Residues: CASSDTASSYNEQFF.

The CDR3 spells CASSVSGTQETQYF. In DNA, the CDR3 is TGTGCCAGCAGCGTTAGCGGTACCCAAGAGACCCAGTACTTC. This rearrangement joins TRBV9 to TRBJ2-5; weak D call: TRBD2 (6 bases). Germline V lookup: CDR1 SGDLS, CDR2 YYNGEE. V lost 2 bases to trimming and J lost 1 base, with 9 bases between them. CDR3 size: 14 residues. Supplemented by reference TRBV9 and TRBJ2-5, the full variable domain reads DSGVTQTPKHLITATGQRVTLRCSPRSGDLSVYWYQQSLDQGLQFLIQYYNGEERAKGNILERFSAQQFPDLHSELNLSSLELGDSALYFCASSVSGTQETQYFGPGTRLLVL.

This chain connects TRBV2 to TRBJ1-3; 7 positions agree with TRBD1. The CDR3 spans 16 residues. Germline assignment: CDR1 SNHLY and CDR2 FYNNEI. The trim removed 2 bases at V and 4 bases at J, leaving 8 bases unmatched. The CDR3 reads CASSEWSRGSGNTIYF. As DNA, the CDR3 is TGTGCCAGCAGTGAATGGAGCAGGGGGTCCGGAAACACCATATATTTT.

This sequence joins TRBV25-1 and TRBJ1-2; tentative D call: TRBD1 (6 bases). The V gene's germline CDR1 is MGHDK and CDR2 SYGVNS. The CDR3 covers 14 residues. The V end was cut by 4 bases, the J end by 6 bases, with 15 bases between. The chain's CDR3 is CASSAPTGPDGYTF. CDR3 nucleotide sequence: TGTGCCAGCAGTGCCCCAACAGGGCCCGATGGCTACACCTTC.

V is TRBV5-4 and J is TRBJ1-1; D perhaps matches TRBD1 (6 bases). There are 13 residues in the CDR3. V shed 5 bases and J shed 5 bases, with 13 bases lying between them. Germline assignment: CDR1 SGHNT and CDR2 YYREEE (reference sequence). The CDR3 sequence is CASRTGSITEAFF. CDR3 sequence (DNA): TGTGCCAGCAGAACAGGGAGCATTACTGAAGCTTTCTTT.